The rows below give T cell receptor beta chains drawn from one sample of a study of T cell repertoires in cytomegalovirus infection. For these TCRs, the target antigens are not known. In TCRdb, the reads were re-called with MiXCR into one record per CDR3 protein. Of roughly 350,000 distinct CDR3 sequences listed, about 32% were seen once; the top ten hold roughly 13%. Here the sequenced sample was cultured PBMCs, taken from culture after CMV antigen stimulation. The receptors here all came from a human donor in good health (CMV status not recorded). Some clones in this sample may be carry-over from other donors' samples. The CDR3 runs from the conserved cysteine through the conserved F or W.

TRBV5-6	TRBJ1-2	CASRVGTTYGYTF
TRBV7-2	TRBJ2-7	CASSATSGSGDEQYF
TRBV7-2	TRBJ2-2	CASSFGGSPDTGELFF
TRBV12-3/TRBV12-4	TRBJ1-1	CASSLGHGEAFF
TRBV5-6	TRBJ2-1	CASSFDSRYNEQFF
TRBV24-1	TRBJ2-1	CATIDPDRQGKREQFF
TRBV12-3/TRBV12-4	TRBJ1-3	CASLTGASPGNTIYF
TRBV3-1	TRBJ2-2	CASSNGLAGGSNTGELFF
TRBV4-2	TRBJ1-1	CASSQPTGLNTEAFF
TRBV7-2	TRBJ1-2	CASSIGTGTYGYTF
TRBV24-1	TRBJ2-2	CATSDPSSGSNTGELFF
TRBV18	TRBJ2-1	CASSPGWVGGANPDEQFF
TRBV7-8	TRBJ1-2	CASSPRSGPYGYTF
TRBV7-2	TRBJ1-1	CASSLDQGVPEAFF
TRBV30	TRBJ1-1	CAWSVGRGKTEAFF
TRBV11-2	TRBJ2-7	CASSFGLNKYEQYF
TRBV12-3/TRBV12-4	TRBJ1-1	CASSQPRGTEAFF
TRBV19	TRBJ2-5	CASSISADWGIGSQETQYF
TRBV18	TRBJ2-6	CASSPGAGANVLTF
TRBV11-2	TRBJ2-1	CASSLPHGAQGNNEQFF
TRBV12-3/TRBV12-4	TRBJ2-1	CASSMWGQGGYNEQFF
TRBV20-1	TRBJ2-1	CSASALAGGSDEQFF
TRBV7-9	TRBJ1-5	CASSLEERRPQHF